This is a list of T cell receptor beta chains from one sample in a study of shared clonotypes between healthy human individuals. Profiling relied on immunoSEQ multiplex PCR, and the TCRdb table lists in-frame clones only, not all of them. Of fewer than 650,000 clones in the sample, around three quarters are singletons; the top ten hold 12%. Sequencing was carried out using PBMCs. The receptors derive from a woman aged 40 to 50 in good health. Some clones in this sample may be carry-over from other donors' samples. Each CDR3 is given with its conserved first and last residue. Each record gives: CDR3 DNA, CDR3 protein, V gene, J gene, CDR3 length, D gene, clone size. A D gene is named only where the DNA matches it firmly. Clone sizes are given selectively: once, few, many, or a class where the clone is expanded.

TGTGCCAGCAGCCCCATACGGTCTCCCGACAGGGCTTCCAACTATGGCTACACCTTC	CASSPIRSPDRASNYGYTF	TRBV11-2	TRBJ1-2	19	TRBD1	once
TGTGCCAGCAGTTTATCCGGGACTAAGGCCTACGAGCAGTACTTC	CASSLSGTKAYEQYF	TRBV27	TRBJ2-7	15	TRBD2	-
TGTGCCAGCAGCTTCCTGTCCGAAAAACTGTTTTTT	CASSFLSEKLFF	TRBV14	TRBJ1-4	12	-	many
TGTGCCAGCATTCACAAGGCCCTCTACACAGATACGCAGTATTTT	CASIHKALYTDTQYF	TRBV6-4	TRBJ2-3	15	-	-
TGCGCCAGCAGCTTGGTGGGGAGCACAGATACGCAGTATTTT	CASSLVGSTDTQYF	TRBV5-1	TRBJ2-3	14	-	-
TGTGCCAGCAGCCAAGACCGCGGACAGTCTGGGACTGAAGCTTTCTTT	CASSQDRGQSGTEAFF	TRBV4-2	TRBJ1-1	16	-	-
TGCGCCAGCAGTGGTACGGGGCTTGAGACCCAGTACTTC	CASSGTGLETQYF	TRBV23-1	TRBJ2-5	13	-	few
TGTGCCAGCAGCTTGGCCGGTGAGCAGTTCTTC	CASSLAGEQFF	TRBV5-6	TRBJ2-1	11	-	-
TGTGCCAGCCCCCCGGGACTCGCTCCCAATGAGCAGTTCTTC	CASPPGLAPNEQFF	TRBV6-1	TRBJ2-1	14	-	-
TGTGCCACCCCGCCGACTGGACGGCAGAACACTGAAGCTTTCTTT	CATPPTGRQNTEAFF	TRBV27	TRBJ1-1	15	-	-
TGTGCCAGCAGTTACCAACCAGGAGGGGAGCTGTTTTTT	CASSYQPGGELFF	TRBV6-5	TRBJ2-2	13	-	-
TGCGCCAGCAGCCGGACTAGCGGAGATACGCAGTATTTT	CASSRTSGDTQYF	TRBV5-1	TRBJ2-3	13	TRBD2	-
TGTGCCAGCAGCAGTGTCTTCTCTGGAAACACCATATATTTT	CASSSVFSGNTIYF	TRBV6-5	TRBJ1-3	14	-	few
TGTGCCAGCAGCTTGGCCACTGAATCCGGCACAGATACGCAGTATTTT	CASSLATESGTDTQYF	TRBV5-6	TRBJ2-3	16	-	-
TGCGCCAGCAGCCGTGGGACAGGGGGGGGAAAACTGTTTTTT	CASSRGTGGGKLFF	TRBV4-3	TRBJ1-4	14	TRBD1	-
TGTGCCAGCAGCGCACCGGGACAGGGGGCCACCGGGGAGCTGTTTTTT	CASSAPGQGATGELFF	TRBV7-9	TRBJ2-2	16	TRBD1	-
TGTGCCTGGGGTTTAAGGGAGTCCACTGAAGCTTTCTTT	CAWGLRESTEAFF	TRBV30	TRBJ1-1	13	-	-
TGTGCCAGCTCACCTAAACAGGACTATGGCTACACCTTC	CASSPKQDYGYTF	TRBV18	TRBJ1-2	13	-	-
TGTGCCAGCAGCCCCCCTACTTCTGGGGCCAACGTCCTGACTTTC	CASSPPTSGANVLTF	TRBV28	TRBJ2-6	15	-	-
TGTGCCAGCAGGCGGGACAGATATAATGAAAAACTGTTTTTT	CASRRDRYNEKLFF	TRBV7-2	TRBJ1-4	14	TRBD1	-
TGTGCCAGCGGACCGGGACACCACACAGATACGCAGTATTTT	CASGPGHHTDTQYF	TRBV9	TRBJ2-3	14	-	-
TGTGCCAGCAGAGCGTTTCAGGACAGGGCCACCGGGGAGCTGTTTTTT	CASRAFQDRATGELFF	TRBV28	TRBJ2-2	16	TRBD1	-
TGTGCCAGCAGCGCCGGGGGGAATCAGCCCCAGCATTTT	CASSAGGNQPQHF	TRBV6-4	TRBJ1-5	13	-	-
TGTGCCAGCAGCGCCCGAGGAGGGCCGGTCGGGGAGCTGTTTTTT	CASSARGGPVGELFF	TRBV11-2	TRBJ2-2	15	-	-
TGTGCCAGTAGTATGTCCAAATTCACTGAAGCTTTCTTT	CASSMSKFTEAFF	TRBV19	TRBJ1-1	13	-	-
TGTGCCAGCAGTTTCTGGGACAGGGCTGGCTACACCTTC	CASSFWDRAGYTF	TRBV27	TRBJ1-2	13	TRBD1	-
TGCAGCGTTGACCGGACAGGAAGCTACAATGAGCAGTTCTTC	CSVDRTGSYNEQFF	TRBV29-1	TRBJ2-1	14	TRBD1	-
TGTGCCAGCTCACCACGGGGACAGGGGGGTTCCTACGAGCAGTACTTC	CASSPRGQGGSYEQYF	TRBV18	TRBJ2-7	16	TRBD1	once
TGTGCCAGCAGCACCCTAGCGGGAGTAATATCCTACGAGCAGTACTTC	CASSTLAGVISYEQYF	TRBV7-2	TRBJ2-7	16	TRBD2	-
TGTGCCAGCAGTTCAAGGCTCTCCATGAACACTGAAGCTTTCTTT	CASSSRLSMNTEAFF	TRBV27	TRBJ1-1	15	-	-
TGCGCCAGCAGCTTGTTGCCCCAAGAGACCCAGTACTTC	CASSLLPQETQYF	TRBV5-1	TRBJ2-5	13	-	-
TGTGCCAGCAGTGGAGCGGAGGCCCCGGGGGCAGATACGCAGTATTTT	CASSGAEAPGADTQYF	TRBV25-1	TRBJ2-3	16	-	-
TGCGCCAGCAGTGAGACCCCACAGGGTTTGAGCTATGGCTACACCTTC	CASSETPQGLSYGYTF	TRBV10-2	TRBJ1-2	16	-	-
TGTGCCAGCAGTTTAACTAGGTTGATGGCCGGGGAGCTGTTTTTT	CASSLTRLMAGELFF	TRBV28	TRBJ2-2	15	-	-
TGTGCCAGCAGCTTCCGACAGCAAGAGACCCAGTACTTC	CASSFRQQETQYF	TRBV7-2	TRBJ2-5	13	-	-
TGTGCCAGTAGGGAAGGGACAGGGGGCGGAACAGATACGCAGTATTTT	CASREGTGGGTDTQYF	TRBV19	TRBJ2-3	16	TRBD1	-
TGTGCCAGCAGTTGGGCATCGGGCTTTAACTATGGCTACACCTTC	CASSWASGFNYGYTF	TRBV7-9	TRBJ1-2	15	-	-
TGTGCCAGCAGGGGAACTAGCGGGCAGATTACCGGGGAGCTGTTTTTT	CASRGTSGQITGELFF	TRBV2	TRBJ2-2	16	TRBD2	-
TGTGCCAGCAGCCACTGGGGGACAGGGGGGACCTATGGCTACACCTTC	CASSHWGTGGTYGYTF	TRBV4-2	TRBJ1-2	16	TRBD1	many
TGTGCCAGCAGCCGGACTAGCGGGATTAATAGTGTGCAGTTCTTC	CASSRTSGINSVQFF	TRBV11-2	TRBJ2-1	15	TRBD2	once
TGTGCCAGTCGGGACAGGTTTCGCACAGATACGCAGTATTTT	CASRDRFRTDTQYF	TRBV7-6	TRBJ2-3	14	TRBD1	-
TGTGCCAGCAGTTATAGGGGCGCACAAGAGACCCAGTACTTC	CASSYRGAQETQYF	TRBV6-6	TRBJ2-5	14	-	-
TGTGCCAGCAGCGCCTCCGTGGGGGGGCTCGACGAGCAGTACTTC	CASSASVGGLDEQYF	TRBV9	TRBJ2-7	15	-	-
TGCAGCGTTGAAGAACCGGGACAGACCTATGGCTACACCTTC	CSVEEPGQTYGYTF	TRBV29-1	TRBJ1-2	14	TRBD1	-
TGTGCCATCAGTGAGTCGACTCTGGCCGAAAAACTGTTTTTT	CAISESTLAEKLFF	TRBV10-3	TRBJ1-4	14	-	many
TGTGCCACCAGCAGTCCAAAAGGGGCCTTTTACGAGCAGTACTTC	CATSSPKGAFYEQYF	TRBV15	TRBJ2-7	15	-	-
TGCGCCAGCAGCTGGGACAGTAGCTCCTACAATGAGCAGTTCTTC	CASSWDSSSYNEQFF	TRBV5-1	TRBJ2-1	15	TRBD1	once
TGTGCCTGGAGTGCCCTCGGAGGCACTGAAGCTTTCTTT	CAWSALGGTEAFF	TRBV30	TRBJ1-1	13	-	-
TGTGCCAGCAGTTCCGGGACCGGGACTGGAAACACCATATATTTT	CASSSGTGTGNTIYF	TRBV28	TRBJ1-3	15	-	many
TGTGCCTGGAGTGTTTGGACTAGCGGGCACAATGAGCAGTTCTTC	CAWSVWTSGHNEQFF	TRBV30	TRBJ2-1	15	TRBD2	once
TGTGCCAGCTCTCCCGACAGGGTATATGGCTACACCTTC	CASSPDRVYGYTF	TRBV18	TRBJ1-2	13	TRBD1	-
TGTGCCAGCAGCTTAGCGCGAGGTTCCTACAATGAGCAGTTCTTC	CASSLARGSYNEQFF	TRBV7-2	TRBJ2-1	15	-	-
TGTGCCAGCTCACCACAGACAGGATGGTCCTACGAGCAGTACTTC	CASSPQTGWSYEQYF	TRBV18	TRBJ2-7	15	-	-
TGTGCCAGCAGCCTAGAAGATGGGACTCAAGCTTTCTTT	CASSLEDGTQAFF	TRBV28	TRBJ1-1	13	-	-
TGTGCCAGCAGTTCCCACAGGGACACTGAAGCTTTCTTT	CASSSHRDTEAFF	TRBV6-5	TRBJ1-1	13	-	many